This entry lists 13 T cell receptor beta chains sequenced from one sample in a study of Graves' ophthalmopathy and Graves' hyperthyroidism. Using RNA transcripts, the TCR beta CDR3 regions were amplified. Second-round multiplex PCR came after first-round RT-PCR with HTBI primers. TCRdb re-derived calls from the multiplex PCR reads in MiXCR, one entry per CDR3 protein. Among hundreds of thousands of distinct CDR3 sequences listed, under 15% were seen once. Source material: blood. These receptors were obtained from a woman aged 25 to 39 with Graves' ophthalmopathy.

V and J are TRBV2 and TRBJ1-1, with no clear D. The CDR3 sequence is 12 residues long. With 7 bases removed from V and 1 base from J, the gap between germline ends came to 7 bases. Germline V CDR1 and CDR2: SNHLY, FYNNEI. The CDR3 protein is CASTVTNTEAFF. CDR3 sequence (DNA): TGTGCCAGCACGGTCACGAACACTGAAGCTTTCTTT.

The chain couples TRBV5-1 to TRBJ1-3; no definite D call. V was clipped by 1 base and J by 2 bases, with 10 bases between them. The germline V gene encodes CDR1 SGHRS and CDR2 YFSETQ. CDR3 length: 15 residues. The CDR3 coding sequence is TGCGCCAGCAGCTTGCCGACTGCTCCTGGAAACACCATATATTTT. It encodes CASSLPTAPGNTIYF.

This clonotype was picked up many times. The chain is built from TRBV6-5 and TRBJ2-7; D not resolved. Trimming removed 2 bases from V and 2 bases from J, with 7 bases in between. This CDR3 is built from 13 residues. Per the germline V gene, CDR1 is MNHEY and CDR2 is SVGAGI. The CDR3 DNA is TGTGCCAGCAGTTACGTGGGTCCCTACGAGCAGTACTTC. Translated: CASSYVGPYEQYF.

The rearrangement uses TRBV12-3 or TRBV12-4 and TRBJ1-2; TRBD1 is a possible D gene (5 bases). Trimming took 3 bases from V and 4 from J, leaving 18 bases between them. This CDR3 contains 16 residues. The DNA of the CDR3 is TGTGCCAGCAGTTTCGCCCTGACAGACCTGGGCTATGGCTACACCTTC. Protein sequence: CASSFALTDLGYGYTF.

This clonotype was counted ten times or more. The chain carries TRBV11-2 and TRBJ2-7; 10 bases fit TRBD2. The germline V gene encodes CDR1 SGHAT and CDR2 FQNNGV. The junction had 9 bases not matched to a gene; V was cut back by 5 bases and J by 5 bases. The CDR3 is 15 residues long. As DNA, the CDR3 is TGTGCCAGCAGCGCGCTTAGCGGGGGGCCCGACGAGCAGTACTTC. This gives the protein CASSALSGGPDEQYF.

This clonotype was detected ten times or more. The rearrangement joins TRBV6-4 to TRBJ1-1; D possibly corresponds to TRBD1 (5 bases). CDR1 and CDR2 (germline): MRHNA, SNTAGT. The CDR3 runs to 13 residues. The germline V and J ends were trimmed by 5 bases and 9 bases, with 16 bases remaining between them. This CDR3 is CASSPPGGGKAFF. CDR3 nucleotides: TGTGCCAGCAGTCCCCCGGGTGGGGGTAAAGCTTTCTTT.

This clonotype was seen many times. The chain joins TRBV6-1 to TRBJ2-5; D remains ambiguous. With 6 bases removed from V and 4 bases from J, the gap between germline ends came to 24 bases. Per germline, CDR1 MNHNS and CDR2 SASEGT. The CDR3 contains 17 residues. CDR3 loop: CASSPYLRIRRRETQYF. Written as DNA, the CDR3 is TGTGCCAGCAGCCCCTATCTGAGGATCCGTCGGCGAGAGACCCAGTACTTC.

This clonotype was counted between two and nine times. The rearrangement joins TRBV5-1 to TRBJ2-2, with D perhaps TRBD2 (6 bases). V dropped 4 bases and J dropped 6 bases, with 13 bases sitting between them. The CDR3 covers 14 residues. The germline gives CDR1 SGHRS, CDR2 YFSETQ. Here the CDR3 reads CASSRWGDAGELFF. CDR3 DNA sequence: TGCGCCAGCAGCCGGTGGGGGGATGCCGGGGAGCTGTTTTTT.

This clonotype has ten or more counts. The gene calls are TRBV7-8 and TRBJ2-7; D not certain. Germline CDR1 is SGHVS and CDR2 is FQNEAQ. CDR3 length: 14 amino acids. V shed 1 base and J shed 2 bases, with 9 bases lying between them. CDR3 protein: CASSLVSAAYEQYF. The CDR3 DNA sequence: TGTGCCAGCAGCTTAGTCTCAGCCGCCTACGAGCAGTACTTC.

This clonotype was found many times. The genes are TRBV29-1 and TRBJ1-1, with 8 bases matching TRBD1. The CDR3 contains 13 residues. V was clipped by 7 bases and J by 4 bases; unmatched bases: 8. Germline CDR1 SQVTM, CDR2 ANQGSEA. CDR3: CSANRGQATEAFF. CDR3 coding DNA: TGCAGCGCAAACAGGGGACAGGCCACTGAAGCTTTCTTT. Drawing the rest from reference TRBV29-1 and TRBJ1-1, the complete variable domain is SAVISQKPSRDICQRGTSLTIQCQVDSQVTMMFWYRQQPGQSLTLIATANQGSEATYESGFVIDKFPISRPNLTFSTLTVSNMSPEDSSIYLCSANRGQATEAFFGQGTRLTVV.

This clonotype has a count of ten or more. V and J are TRBV28 and TRBJ2-5; 8 nucleotides match TRBD2. This CDR3 has 15 residues. The junction had 7 bases not matched to a gene; V was cut back by 3 bases and J by 4 bases. The germline V gene has CDR1 MDHEN and CDR2 SYDVKM. This chain's CDR3 is CASSLVAGGGETQYF. The CDR3 coding sequence is TGTGCCAGCAGTTTGGTTGCGGGGGGAGGAGAGACCCAGTACTTC.

This clonotype was counted ten times or more. The genes are TRBV4-1 and TRBJ2-5, with 9 bases that match TRBD1. J gave up 2 bases and V 0 bases, and 4 bases lay outside the gene matches. The CDR3 runs 16 residues. Germline V gives CDR1 MGHRA, CDR2 YSYEKL. The CDR3 reads CASSQDKGQGQETQYF. The CDR3 region has the DNA TGCGCCAGCAGCCAAGATAAGGGACAGGGACAAGAGACCCAGTACTTC.

The table lists this clonotype with a few counts. V and J are TRBV7-2 and TRBJ2-7, with D tentatively TRBD1 or TRBD2 (6 bases each). The CDR3 length is 13 residues. Trimming removed 4 bases from V and 3 bases from J, with 10 bases in between. The germline CDR1 and CDR2 sequences are SGHTA and FQGNSA. The CDR3 sequence: CASSSRGRYEQYF. For the CDR3, the DNA is TGTGCCAGCAGCTCCCGGGGGCGCTACGAGCAGTACTTC.